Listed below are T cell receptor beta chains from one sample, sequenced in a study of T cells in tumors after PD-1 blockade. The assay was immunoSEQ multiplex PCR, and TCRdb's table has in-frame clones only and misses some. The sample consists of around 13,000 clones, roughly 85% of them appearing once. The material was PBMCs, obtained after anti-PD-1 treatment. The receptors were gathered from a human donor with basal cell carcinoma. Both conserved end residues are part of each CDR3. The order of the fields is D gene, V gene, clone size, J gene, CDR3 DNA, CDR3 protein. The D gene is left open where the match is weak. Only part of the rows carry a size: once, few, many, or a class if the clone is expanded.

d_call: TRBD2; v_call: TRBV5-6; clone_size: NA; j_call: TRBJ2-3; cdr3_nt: TGTGCCAGCAGGTTACGTCTTAGCGGGGAATCCACAGATACGCAGTATTTT; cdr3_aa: CASRLRLSGESTDTQYF
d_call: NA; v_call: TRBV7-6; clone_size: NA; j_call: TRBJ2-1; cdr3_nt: TGTGCCAGCAGCTTAGTAGGGTCCATTTCCGATGAGCAGTTCTTC; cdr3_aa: CASSLVGSISDEQFF
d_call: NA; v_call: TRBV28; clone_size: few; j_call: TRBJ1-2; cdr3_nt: TGTGCCAGCTGGGGCAACTATGGCTACACCTTC; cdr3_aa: CASWGNYGYTF
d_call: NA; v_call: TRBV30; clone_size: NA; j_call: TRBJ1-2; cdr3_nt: TGTGCCTGGAGTCTCGGGGGAAACTATGGCTACACCTTC; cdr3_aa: CAWSLGGNYGYTF
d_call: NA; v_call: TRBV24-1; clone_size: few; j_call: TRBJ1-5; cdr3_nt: TGTGCCACCAGTGAGACGGATCAGCCCCAGCATTTT; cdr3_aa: CATSETDQPQHF
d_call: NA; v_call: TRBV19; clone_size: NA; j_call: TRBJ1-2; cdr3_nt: TGTGCCAGTAGTAAGGTCGGGGCCTATGGCTACACCTTC; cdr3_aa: CASSKVGAYGYTF
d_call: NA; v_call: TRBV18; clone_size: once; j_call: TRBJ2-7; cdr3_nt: TGTGCCAGCTCGACAGACTCCTACGAGCAGTACTTC; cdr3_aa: CASSTDSYEQYF
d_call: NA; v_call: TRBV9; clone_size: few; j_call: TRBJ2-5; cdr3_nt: TGTGCCAGCAGCGTATCGTCGGGGGGCCGAGAGACCCAGTACTTC; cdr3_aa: CASSVSSGGRETQYF
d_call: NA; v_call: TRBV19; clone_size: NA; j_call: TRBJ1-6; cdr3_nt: TGTGCCAGTAGTATGCCAGTTTCACCCCTCCACTTT; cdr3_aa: CASSMPVSPLHF
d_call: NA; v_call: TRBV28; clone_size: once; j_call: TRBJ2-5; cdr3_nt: TGTGCCAGCAAAGGGGGGGCCCAAGAGACCCAGTACTTC; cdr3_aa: CASKGGAQETQYF
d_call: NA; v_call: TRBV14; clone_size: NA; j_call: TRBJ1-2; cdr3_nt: TGTGCCAGCAGCCAAGGACAGACCTACTATGGCTACACCTTC; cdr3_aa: CASSQGQTYYGYTF
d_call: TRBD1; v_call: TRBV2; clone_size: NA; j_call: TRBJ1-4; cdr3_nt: TGTGCCAGCTATACCTACAGGGGTACTAATGAAAAACTGTTTTTT; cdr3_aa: CASYTYRGTNEKLFF
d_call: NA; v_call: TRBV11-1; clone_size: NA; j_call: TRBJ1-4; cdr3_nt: TGTGCCAGCAGTTACAGGGAAGATGAAAAACTGTTTTTT; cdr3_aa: CASSYREDEKLFF
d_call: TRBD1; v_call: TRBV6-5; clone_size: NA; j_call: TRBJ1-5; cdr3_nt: TGTGCCAGCAGTTACTCTGGACAGGGCAATCAGCCCCAGCATTTT; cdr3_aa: CASSYSGQGNQPQHF
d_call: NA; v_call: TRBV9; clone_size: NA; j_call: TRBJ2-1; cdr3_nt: TGTGCCAGCAGTCGGACTGGGAGCTCCTACAATGAGCAGTTCTTC; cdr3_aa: CASSRTGSSYNEQFF
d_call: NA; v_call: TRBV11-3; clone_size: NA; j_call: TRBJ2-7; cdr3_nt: TGTGCCAGCAGCTTAGAACTCAGGGGCGACGAGCAGTACTTC; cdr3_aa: CASSLELRGDEQYF
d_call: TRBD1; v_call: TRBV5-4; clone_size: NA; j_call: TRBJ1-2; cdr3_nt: TGTGCCGTAAAGGGACAGGGGAGACCTGGTTGGGGCTACACCTTC; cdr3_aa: CAVKGQGRPGWGYTF
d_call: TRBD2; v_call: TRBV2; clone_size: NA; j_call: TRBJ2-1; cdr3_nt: TGTGCCAGCAGTACTAGCGGGATATACAATGAGCAGTTCTTC; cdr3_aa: CASSTSGIYNEQFF
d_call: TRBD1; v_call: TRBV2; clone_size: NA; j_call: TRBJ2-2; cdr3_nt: TGTGCCAGCAGTGGAGGGGGCGTTGGTACCGGGGAGCTGTTTTTT; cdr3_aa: CASSGGGVGTGELFF
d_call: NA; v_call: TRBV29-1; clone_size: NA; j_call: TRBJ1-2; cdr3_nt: TGCAGCGTTTTCTACCAAGGCTACACCTTC; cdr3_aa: CSVFYQGYTF
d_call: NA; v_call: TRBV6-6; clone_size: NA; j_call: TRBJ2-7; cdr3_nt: TGTGCCAGCAGGACACAGGGAAATAGGTACGAGCAGTACTTC; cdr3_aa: CASRTQGNRYEQYF
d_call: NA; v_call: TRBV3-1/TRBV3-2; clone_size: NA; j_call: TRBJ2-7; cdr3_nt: TGTGCCAGCAGCCAATCCCACGAGCAGTACTTC; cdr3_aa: CASSQSHEQYF
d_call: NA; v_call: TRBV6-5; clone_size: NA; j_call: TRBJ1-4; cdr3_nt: TGTGCCAGCAGTTACTCGACAGGAAACGGGGAAAAACTGTTTTTT; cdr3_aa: CASSYSTGNGEKLFF
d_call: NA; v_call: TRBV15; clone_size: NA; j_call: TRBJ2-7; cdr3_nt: TGTGCCACCAGCAGAGTGATCTCCTACGAGCAGTACTTC; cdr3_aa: CATSRVISYEQYF
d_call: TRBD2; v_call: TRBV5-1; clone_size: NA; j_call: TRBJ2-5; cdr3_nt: TGCGCCAGCAGCACCACGGGACTAGCACGGGAGACCCAGTACTTC; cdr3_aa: CASSTTGLARETQYF
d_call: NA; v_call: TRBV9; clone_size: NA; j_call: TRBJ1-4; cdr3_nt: TGTGCCAGCAGCAAGGGTGAGGTGGCAACTAATGAAAAACTGTTTTTT; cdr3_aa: CASSKGEVATNEKLFF
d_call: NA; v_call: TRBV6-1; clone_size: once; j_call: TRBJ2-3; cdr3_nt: TGTGCCAGCAGTGAACAGACAGGGCACAGGCTAGCGGGCCGCACAGATACGCAGTATTTT; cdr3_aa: CASSEQTGHRLAGRTDTQYF
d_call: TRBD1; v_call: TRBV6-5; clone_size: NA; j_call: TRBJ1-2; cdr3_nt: TGTGCCAGCAGTTATTCAGGGGGCGCCGCGGAAGGCTACACCTTC; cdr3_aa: CASSYSGGAAEGYTF
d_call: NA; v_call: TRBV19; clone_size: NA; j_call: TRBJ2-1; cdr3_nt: TGTGCCAGTAGTATCGGGGCTGAGCAGTTCTTC; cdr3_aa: CASSIGAEQFF
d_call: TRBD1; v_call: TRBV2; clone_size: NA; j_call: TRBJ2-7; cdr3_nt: TGTGCCAGCAGGAGCAGGGGGCTGACCTACGAGCAGTACTTC; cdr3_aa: CASRSRGLTYEQYF
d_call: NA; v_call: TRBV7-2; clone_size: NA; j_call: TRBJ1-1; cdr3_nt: TGTGCCAGCGGGCCCAGGGGCAACTTGAACACTGAAGCTTTCTTT; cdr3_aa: CASGPRGNLNTEAFF
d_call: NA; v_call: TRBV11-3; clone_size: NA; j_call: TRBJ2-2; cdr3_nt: TGTGCCAGCAGCTTAACCGCCTCCACCGGGGAGCTGTTTTTT; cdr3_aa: CASSLTASTGELFF
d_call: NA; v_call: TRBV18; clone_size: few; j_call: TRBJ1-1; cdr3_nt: TGTGCCAGCTCACAGGGACAAACTCCGAACACTGAAGCTTTCTTT; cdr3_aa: CASSQGQTPNTEAFF
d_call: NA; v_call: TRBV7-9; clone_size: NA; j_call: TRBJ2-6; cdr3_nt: TGTGCCAGCAGCTTGCAGGGCGCTGGGGCCAACGTCCTGACTTTC; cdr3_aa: CASSLQGAGANVLTF
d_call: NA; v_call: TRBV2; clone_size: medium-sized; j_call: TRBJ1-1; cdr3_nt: TGTGCCAGCAGTGTAAAGGGGGGGTCTGGGGCTGAAGCTTTCTTT; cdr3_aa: CASSVKGGSGAEAFF
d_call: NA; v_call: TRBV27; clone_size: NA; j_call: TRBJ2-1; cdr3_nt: TGTGCCAGCACCCTCCTAGGGGGGACAAACTACAATGAGCAGTTCTTC; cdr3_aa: CASTLLGGTNYNEQFF
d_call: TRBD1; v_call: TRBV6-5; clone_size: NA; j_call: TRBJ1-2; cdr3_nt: TGTGCCAGCAGTTGGGTGACAGGGCGGCCTTGGGGTGGCTACACCTTC; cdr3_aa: CASSWVTGRPWGGYTF
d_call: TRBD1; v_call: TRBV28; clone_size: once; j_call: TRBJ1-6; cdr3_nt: TGTGCCAGCAGTTTAAGGGGGACAGTTAATTCACCCCTCCACTTT; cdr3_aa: CASSLRGTVNSPLHF
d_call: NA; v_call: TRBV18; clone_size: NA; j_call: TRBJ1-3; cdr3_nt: TGTGCCAGCTCACCAGTCCCGAGCTCTGGAAACACCATATATTTT; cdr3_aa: CASSPVPSSGNTIYF
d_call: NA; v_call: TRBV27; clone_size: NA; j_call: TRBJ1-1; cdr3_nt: TGTGCCAGCAGCCCTCGGCAAGGGATGAACACTGAAGCTTTCTTT; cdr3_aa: CASSPRQGMNTEAFF
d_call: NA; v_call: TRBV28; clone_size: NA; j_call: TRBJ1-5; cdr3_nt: TGTGCCAGCAGTGGGAAGGGAGGGACCCCAGGCAATCAGCCCCAGCATTTT; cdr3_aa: CASSGKGGTPGNQPQHF
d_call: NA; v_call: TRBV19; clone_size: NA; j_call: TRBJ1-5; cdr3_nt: TGTGCCAGTAGTATGTTGGCAATTAGCAATCAGCCCCAGCATTTT; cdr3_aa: CASSMLAISNQPQHF
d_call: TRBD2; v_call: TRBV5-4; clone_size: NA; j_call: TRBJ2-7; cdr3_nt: TGTGCCAGCAGCTTGTATGGCGGGGGGGGCTACGAGCAGTACTTC; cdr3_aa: CASSLYGGGGYEQYF
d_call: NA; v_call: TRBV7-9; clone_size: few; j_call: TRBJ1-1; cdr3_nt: TGTGCCAGTAAATCGGACCGGAACACTGAAGCTTTCTTT; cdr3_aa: CASKSDRNTEAFF
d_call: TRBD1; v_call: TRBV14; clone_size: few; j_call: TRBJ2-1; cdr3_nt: TGTGCCAGCAGCCAGTCCCCAGGGGGCAAGCAGTTCTTC; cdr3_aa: CASSQSPGGKQFF
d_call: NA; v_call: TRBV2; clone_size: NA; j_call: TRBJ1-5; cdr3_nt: TGTGCCAGCAGGGACCGTGACCGATTAATTAGCAATGGGCAGCCCCAGCATTTT; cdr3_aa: CASRDRDRLISNGQPQHF
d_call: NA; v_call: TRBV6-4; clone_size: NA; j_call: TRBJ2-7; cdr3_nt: TGTGCCAGCAGCCCCACAGGGACCTCCTACGAGCAGTACTTC; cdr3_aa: CASSPTGTSYEQYF
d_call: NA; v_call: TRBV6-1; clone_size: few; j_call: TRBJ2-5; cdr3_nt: TGTGCCAGCAGTGAAGTGGGCAGACAAGAGACCCAGTACTTC; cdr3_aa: CASSEVGRQETQYF
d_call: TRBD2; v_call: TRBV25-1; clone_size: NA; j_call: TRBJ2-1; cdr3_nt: TGTGCCAGCAGGGGACTAGGTGTATCCTACAATGAGCAGTTCTTC; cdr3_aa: CASRGLGVSYNEQFF
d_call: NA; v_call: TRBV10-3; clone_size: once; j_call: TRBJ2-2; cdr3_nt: TGTGCCATCAGTGATTTACAGGCGAACACCGGGGAGCTGTTTTTT; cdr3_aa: CAISDLQANTGELFF